The sequence of this TCR beta chain was determined in a study of blood T cell repertoires in COVID-19. This CDR3 comprises 15 residues. With V trimmed by 3 bases and J by 4 bases, 8 bases remained unmatched. CDR1 is MNHEY and CDR2 is SMNVEV in the germline V gene (reference sequence). The study counted Cohort 3 donors as recovered given two negative PCRs, clearance, or symptom resolution. TCRdb keeps only in-frame clones here, not all; method: immunoSEQ multiplex PCR. The table records 150,000 to 200,000 clones, around 92% of them present only once. The chain uses TRBV27 and TRBJ1-1, with TRBD1 identical over 7 bases. The sample taken for sequencing was PBMCs or T cells enriched from blood (not recorded which). The TCR originated in a woman in her late teens or twenties who had recovered from COVID-19. The CDR3 sequence is CASSLARGVGTEAFF. As DNA, the CDR3 is TGTGCCAGCAGTTTGGCCAGGGGGGTGGGCACTGAAGCTTTCTTT.